The text below deals with one TCR beta chain. Its antigen is not identified. This sample is part of a study of cytomegalovirus exposure and HLA in healthy donors. As for the study in general: The 90 to 150 validation repertoires matched the roughly 670 first-cohort repertoires in platform, a later analysis reported. General observations from the study: According to a subsequent analysis, TCR clusters from the first cohort were inclined to appear together in the 110 or so validation repertoires.

Libraries were prepared by immunoSEQ multiplex PCR; TCRdb keeps only in-frame clonotypes and omits some of them. The table shows approximately 140,000 clones, with 80% to 90% occurring only once. V was shortened by 1 base and J by 7 bases, with 15 bases between the two germline ends. The CDR3 totals 15 residues. CDR1 and CDR2 from the germline V gene are SGHRS and YFSETQ. The chain joins TRBV5-1 to TRBJ2-1; the D gene is possibly TRBD2 (6 bases). Sequencing input: PBMCs. This receptor was identified in a man aged 18 to 29 in good health and CMV-seronegative. CDR3 sequence: CASSLRLRAGNEQFF. CDR3 nucleotides: TGCGCCAGCAGCTTGAGGCTGCGGGCGGGGAATGAGCAGTTCTTC.